Below, one T cell receptor (beta chain) is given with its context. The sample is drawn from a study of shared clonotypes between healthy human individuals. Germline V gene sequence: CDR1 SGHTA, CDR2 FQGNSA. The CDR3 spans 15 residues. V was cut by 1 base and J by 4 bases, with 14 bases left in between. The authors split each subset's genomic DNA evenly across several immunoSEQ plates. Authors' processing steps: There were no quality scores in the junction-only immunoSEQ sequences, so filtering differed. The protocol was immunoSEQ multiplex PCR, while the TCRdb copy is restricted to in-frame clones and leaves out a portion. That table furnishes V, J and clone size, whereas the DNA furnished D and trimming. The sample gives about 2.3 million clones, 85% to 95% of which show up once; 0.39% is in the top ten.

The receptor comes from a young man in good health. Some clones in this sample may be carry-over from other donors' samples. Sequencing used naive CD4+ T cells from PBMCs. Indicated subset: CD45RA+ positively selected. J is TRBJ2-7 and V is TRBV7-2, with D possibly TRBD2 on 5 matching bases. The chain's CDR3 is CASSLGGFSGYEQYF. DNA of the CDR3: TGTGCCAGCAGCTTAGGAGGGTTTTCGGGATACGAGCAGTACTTC.